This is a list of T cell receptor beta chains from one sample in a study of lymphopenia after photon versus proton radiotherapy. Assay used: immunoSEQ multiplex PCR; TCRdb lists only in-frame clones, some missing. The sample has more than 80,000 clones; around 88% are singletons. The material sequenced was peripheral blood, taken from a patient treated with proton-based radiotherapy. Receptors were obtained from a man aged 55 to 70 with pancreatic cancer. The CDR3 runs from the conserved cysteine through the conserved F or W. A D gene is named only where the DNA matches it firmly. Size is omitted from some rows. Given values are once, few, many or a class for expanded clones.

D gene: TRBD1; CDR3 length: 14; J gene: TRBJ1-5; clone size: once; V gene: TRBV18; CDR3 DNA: TGTGCCAGCTCATATGGGACAGCCGGTAAGCCCCAGCATTTT; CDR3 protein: CASSYGTAGKPQHF
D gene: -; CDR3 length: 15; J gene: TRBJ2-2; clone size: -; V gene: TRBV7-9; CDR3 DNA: TGTGCCAGCAGCTTATATGTACAGACCACCGGGGAGCTGTTTTTT; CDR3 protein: CASSLYVQTTGELFF
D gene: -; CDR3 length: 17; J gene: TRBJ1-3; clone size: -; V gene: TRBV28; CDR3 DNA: TGTGCCACCTTACCTCAGACCCCCCGGATCTCTGGAAACACCATATATTTT; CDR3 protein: CATLPQTPRISGNTIYF
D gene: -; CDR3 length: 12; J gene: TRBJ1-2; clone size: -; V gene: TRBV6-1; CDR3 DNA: TGTGCCAGCAGTGTACAGCGAGCTGGCTACACCTTC; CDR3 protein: CASSVQRAGYTF
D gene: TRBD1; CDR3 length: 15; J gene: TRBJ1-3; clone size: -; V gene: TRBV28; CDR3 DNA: TGTGCCAGCAGTTTTCCGGGACAGCGAGGTGACACCATATATTTT; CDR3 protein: CASSFPGQRGDTIYF
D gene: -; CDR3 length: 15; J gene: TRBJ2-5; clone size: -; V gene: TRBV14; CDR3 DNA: TGTGCCAGCAGCCCATACAGGGTCGGTTGGGAGACCCAGTACTTC; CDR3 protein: CASSPYRVGWETQYF
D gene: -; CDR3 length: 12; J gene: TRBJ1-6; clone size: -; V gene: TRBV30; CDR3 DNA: TGTGCCTGGAGTGGGGAAAGTTCACCCCTCCACTTT; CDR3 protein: CAWSGESSPLHF
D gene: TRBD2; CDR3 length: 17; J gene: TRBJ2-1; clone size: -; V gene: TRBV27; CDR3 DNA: TGTGCCAGCAGTTTATCCATGACTAGCGGGAGGCCCAATGAGCAGTTCTTC; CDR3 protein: CASSLSMTSGRPNEQFF
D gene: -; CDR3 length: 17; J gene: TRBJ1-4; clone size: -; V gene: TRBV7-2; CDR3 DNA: TGTGCCAGCAGCTTAGGGGCAGGGGTGAAGGCTAATGAAAAACTGTTTTTT; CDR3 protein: CASSLGAGVKANEKLFF
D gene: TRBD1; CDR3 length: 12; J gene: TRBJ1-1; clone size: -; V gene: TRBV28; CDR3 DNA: TGTGCCAGCAGCCGTATGACAGGGGAAGCTTTCTTT; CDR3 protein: CASSRMTGEAFF
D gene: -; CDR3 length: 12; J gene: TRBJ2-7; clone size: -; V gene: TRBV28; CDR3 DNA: TGTGCCAGCAGAGCGGGACAGCCACAGCAGTACTTC; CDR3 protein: CASRAGQPQQYF
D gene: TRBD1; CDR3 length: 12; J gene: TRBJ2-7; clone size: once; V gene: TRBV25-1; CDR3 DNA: TGTGCCAGCTCCTGGACAGGGATCGAGCAGTACTTC; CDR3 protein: CASSWTGIEQYF
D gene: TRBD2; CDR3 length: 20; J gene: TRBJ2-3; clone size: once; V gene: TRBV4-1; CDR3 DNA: TGCGCCAGCAGCCAAGATCATCTCGTGGGACTAGCGGGTGGCACAGATACGCAGTATTTT; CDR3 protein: CASSQDHLVGLAGGTDTQYF
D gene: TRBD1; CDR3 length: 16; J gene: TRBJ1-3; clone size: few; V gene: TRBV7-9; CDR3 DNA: TGTGCCAGCAGCTCGACTCAGGGACAGCCCTGGAACACCATATATTTT; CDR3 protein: CASSSTQGQPWNTIYF
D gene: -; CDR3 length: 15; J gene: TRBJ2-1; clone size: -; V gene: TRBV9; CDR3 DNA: TGTGCCAGCAGCCAGAGGGGTGGGTCCTACAATGAGCAGTTCTTC; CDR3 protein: CASSQRGGSYNEQFF
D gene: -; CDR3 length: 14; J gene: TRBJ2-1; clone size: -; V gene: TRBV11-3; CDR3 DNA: TGTGCCAGCAGCTTAGGGGAAGACTACAATGAGCAGTTCTTC; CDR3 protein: CASSLGEDYNEQFF
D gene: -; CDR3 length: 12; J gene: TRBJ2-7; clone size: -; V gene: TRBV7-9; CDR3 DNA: TGTGCCAGCAGCTCCTTGAATTACGAGCAGTACTTC; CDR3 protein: CASSSLNYEQYF
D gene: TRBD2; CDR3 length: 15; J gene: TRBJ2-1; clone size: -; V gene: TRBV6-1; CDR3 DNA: TGTGCCAGCAGTGAAGGGACTAGCGGTTACAATGAGCAGTTCTTC; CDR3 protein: CASSEGTSGYNEQFF